The 18 T cell receptor beta chains in this list originate from one sample, sequenced in a study of T cell repertoires in urothelial bladder cancer. Sequenced by immunoSEQ multiplex PCR; TCRdb stores in-frame clones only, minus some. Of about 9,000 clones in the sample, around 58% are singletons; the top ten hold approximately 30%. The sequencing sample was made of tumor-infiltrating cells from bladder cancer. These receptors all stem from a human donor with urothelial carcinoma.

This chain joins TRBV9 and TRBJ1-2; TRBD1 might be the D (6 bases). Deletions cut 0 bases from V and 13 bases from J, with 16 bases between. CDR3 length equals 13 residues. Germline CDR1 reads SGDLS; CDR2 reads YYNGEE. The CDR3 DNA follows: TGTGCCAGCAGCGTAGGGCCCGGGGAAGGGGGCACCTTC. Amino acid sequence: CASSVGPGEGGTF.

This clone is categorized as medium-sized. The chain recombines TRBV11-2 with TRBJ1-5; 7 bases line up with TRBD1. The V gene's germline CDR1 is SGHAT and CDR2 FQNNGV. V was pared by 3 bases and J by 3 bases, with 2 bases of the junction left unmatched. The length of the CDR3 is 14 residues. CDR3 region: CASSLGQYNQPQHF. CDR3 nucleotides: TGTGCCAGCAGCTTGGGACAGTACAATCAGCCCCAGCATTTT.

This clone is medium-sized by share. The CDR3 sequence is CASRQGAGELFF. CDR3 coding DNA: TGTGCCAGCAGACAGGGGGCCGGGGAGCTGTTTTTT. The rearrangement links TRBV6-1 to TRBJ2-2, with TRBD1 matching 8 bases. With V trimmed by 6 bases and J by 6 bases, 0 bases remained unmatched. The CDR3 sequence is 12 residues long. From germline, CDR1 is MNHNS and CDR2 SASEGT.

The rearrangement uses TRBV7-8 and TRBJ1-5; 7 bases line up with TRBD1. There are 16 residues in the CDR3. V was pared by 4 bases and J by 5 bases, with 11 bases of the junction left unmatched. Germline lookup yields CDR1 SGHVS and CDR2 FQNEAQ. The CDR3 loop reads CASSSTPRQGHQPQHF. Written as DNA, the CDR3 is TGTGCCAGCAGCTCGACCCCCCGACAGGGCCATCAGCCCCAGCATTTT.

The V gene is TRBV6-5, the J gene TRBJ2-1; D uncertain. The CDR3 has 14 residues. Trimming removed 5 bases from V and 7 bases from J, with 15 bases in between. Germline V gene sequence: CDR1 MNHEY, CDR2 SVGAGI. The CDR3: CASSKWVAGNEQFF. CDR3 DNA: TGTGCCAGCAGTAAATGGGTGGCCGGGAATGAGCAGTTCTTC.

The J gene is TRBJ1-1, the V gene TRBV4-1; perhaps TRBD1 as D (5 bases). Germline V gives CDR1 MGHRA, CDR2 YSYEKL. The CDR3 loop spans 15 amino acids. The germline V and J ends were trimmed by 0 bases and 4 bases, with 12 bases remaining between them. CDR3 sequence (DNA): TGCGCCAGCAGCCAAGATTGGGGCCTGCTCACTGAAGCTTTCTTT. Residues: CASSQDWGLLTEAFF.

The chain links TRBV7-8 to TRBJ1-2, with 7 nucleotides matching TRBD1. Trimming removed 1 base from V and 4 bases from J; junction bases left unmatched: 6. In germline, CDR1 is SGHVS, CDR2 FQNEAQ. The CDR3 spans 15 residues. In DNA, the CDR3 is TGTGCCAGCAGCTTAGAGGGACAGAGTCCCTATGGCTACACCTTC. Translating it yields CASSLEGQSPYGYTF.

CDR3 loop: CSAIREYEQYF. The CDR3 DNA reads as TGCAGTGCTATCCGGGAATACGAGCAGTACTTC. J is TRBJ2-7 and V is TRBV20-1, with TRBD2 as a possible D gene (5 bases). V lost 4 bases, J lost 4 bases, and 8 bases lay in between. This CDR3 has 11 residues. Germline V gene sequence: CDR1 DFQATT, CDR2 SNEGSKA (reference sequence).

The gene calls are TRBV15 and TRBJ1-2, with TRBD1 identical over 7 bases. Looked up from germline, CDR1 is LNHNV and CDR2 is YYDKDF (reference sequence). The CDR3 covers 14 residues. V shed 8 bases, J shed 4 bases, and the junction held 10 bases outside the gene matches. This CDR3 reads CATALSRGGYGYTF. In DNA, the CDR3 is TGTGCCACCGCATTGTCCAGGGGGGGCTATGGCTACACCTTC. The complete variable domain, with remaining parts taken from reference TRBV15 and TRBJ1-2, reads DAMVIQNPRYQVTQFGKPVTLSCSQTLNHNVMYWYQQKSSQAPKLLFHYYDKDFNNEADTPDNFQSRRPNTSFCFLDIRSPGLGDTAMYLCATALSRGGYGYTFGSGTRLTVV.

This chain uses TRBV4-1 with TRBJ2-7, with TRBD1 matching 11 bases. Trimming cost V 1 base and J 3 bases; bases outside gene matches: 5. The CDR3 is made up of 16 amino acids. CDR1 and CDR2 (germline): MGHRA, YSYEKL. As DNA, the CDR3 is TGCGCCAGCAGCCAAGTACCGGGACAGGGGGGCTACGAGCAGTACTTC. Its protein is CASSQVPGQGGYEQYF.

This chain joins TRBV4-1 and TRBJ2-1; D is possibly TRBD2 (7 bases). Germline lookup yields CDR1 MGHRA and CDR2 YSYEKL. The CDR3 sequence is 16 residues long. The CDR3 DNA reads TGCACCCGACGGGGAGGGGGAAGTAAAAAGGGGAATGAGCAGTTCTTC. It codes for CTRRGGGSKKGNEQFF.

The chain uses TRBV7-4 and TRBJ2-7, with 8 bases lining up with TRBD1. In germline, CDR1 is SGHVT, CDR2 SQSDAQ. The ends lost 7 bases at V and 3 bases at J; junction bases unmatched: 23. The CDR3 is 19 amino acids. The CDR3 coding sequence is TGTGCCAGCACCAAAACCCTCTCGCAGGACAGGGTAGTCATCTACGAGCAGTACTTC. Amino acids: CASTKTLSQDRVVIYEQYF.

The sample holds a few counts of this clone. The rearrangement links TRBV2 to TRBJ1-1, with D possibly TRBD1 on 6 matching bases. From germline, CDR1 is SNHLY and CDR2 FYNNEI. The CDR3 is 15 residues long. Trimming took 4 bases from V and 5 from J, leaving 17 bases between them. This CDR3 reads CASSGTVGRETEAFF. In DNA, the CDR3 is TGTGCCAGCAGTGGGACAGTGGGTAGGGAAACTGAAGCTTTCTTT.

This clone has more than one count but fewer than ten. The gene calls are TRBV4-1 and TRBJ2-7, with D tentatively TRBD1 (7 bases). V lost 0 bases and J 7 bases, leaving 19 bases between the germline ends. Germline assignment: CDR1 MGHRA and CDR2 YSYEKL. The CDR3 extends over 16 amino acids. CDR3 bases: TGCGCCAGCAGCCAAGATTCGACAGGGACTTGGCGTGAGCAGTACTTC. It yields the protein CASSQDSTGTWREQYF.

The rearrangement joins TRBV12-5 to TRBJ2-2, with a possible D match to TRBD1 (5 bases). CDR1 LGHNT and CDR2 FRNRAP come from the germline V gene. Trimming removed 0 bases from V and 4 bases from J, with 6 bases in between. The CDR3 spans 14 residues. This CDR3 reads CASGLVTGTGELFF. The DNA for the CDR3 is TGTGCTAGTGGTTTGGTAACAGGCACCGGGGAGCTGTTTTTT.

The genes are TRBV11-2 and TRBJ1-1; unclear D gene. This CDR3 contains 12 residues. Trimming took 0 bases from V and 5 from J, leaving 4 bases between them. Germline lookup yields CDR1 SGHAT and CDR2 FQNNGV. CDR3 protein: CASSLDGTEAFF. The CDR3 DNA reads as TGTGCCAGCAGCTTAGATGGGACTGAAGCTTTCTTT.

This clone turned up a few times. This chain joins TRBV9 and TRBJ2-3, with TRBD2 matching 8 bases. CDR1 and CDR2 from the germline V gene are SGDLS and YYNGEE. J gave up 4 bases and V 3 bases, and 10 bases lay outside the gene matches. The CDR3 extends over 16 amino acids. The CDR3 loop reads CASSAQPGLGADTQYF. CDR3 DNA: TGTGCCAGCAGCGCACAGCCGGGACTAGGTGCAGATACGCAGTATTTT.

The V and J genes are TRBV7-8 and TRBJ2-3, with a possible D match to TRBD2 (5 bases). Germline V CDR1 and CDR2: SGHVS, FQNEAQ. V was pared by 5 bases and J by 1 base, with 10 bases between. The CDR3 totals 14 residues. The CDR3 reads CASSIGLRTDTQYF. The CDR3 DNA sequence: TGTGCCAGCAGCATTGGACTGCGCACAGATACGCAGTATTTT. The whole variable domain, remainder taken from reference TRBV7-8 and TRBJ2-3, is GAGVSQSPRYKVAKRGQDVALRCDPISGHVSLFWYQQALGQGPEFLTYFQNEAQLDKSGLPSDRFFAERPEGSVSTLKIQRTQQEDSAVYLCASSIGLRTDTQYFGPGTRLTVL.